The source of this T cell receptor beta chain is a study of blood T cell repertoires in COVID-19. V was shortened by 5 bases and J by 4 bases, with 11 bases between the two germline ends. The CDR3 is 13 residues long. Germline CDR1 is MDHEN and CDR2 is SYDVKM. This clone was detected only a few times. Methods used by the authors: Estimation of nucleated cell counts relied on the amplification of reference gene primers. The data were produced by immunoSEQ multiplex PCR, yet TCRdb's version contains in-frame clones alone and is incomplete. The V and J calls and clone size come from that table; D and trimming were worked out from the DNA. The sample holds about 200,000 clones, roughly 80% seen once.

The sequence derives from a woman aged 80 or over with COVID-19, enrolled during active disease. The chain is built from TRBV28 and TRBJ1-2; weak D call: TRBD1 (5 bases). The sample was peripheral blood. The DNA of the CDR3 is TGTGCCAGCAGTGCAGGGTTTACCTATGGCTACACCTTC. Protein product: CASSAGFTYGYTF.